This T cell receptor (beta chain) originates from a study of T cell repertoires in cytomegalovirus infection. TCRdb recomputed calls from the reads with MiXCR, one row per CDR3 protein. The sample includes around 490,000 distinct CDR3 sequences, 26% of them seen just once. This CDR3 is built from 12 residues. V was trimmed by 2 bases and J by 4 bases, leaving 8 bases between them. In germline, CDR1 is DFQATT, CDR2 SNEGSKA (reference sequence). The receptor comes from a human donor in good health (CMV status not recorded). Some clones in this sample may be carry-over from other donors' samples. Sequenced input: PBMCs. The chain joins TRBV20-1 to TRBJ2-5; D is unresolved. The CDR3 reads CSARLEGETQYF. CDR3 DNA: TGCAGTGCTAGACTGGAAGGAGAGACCCAGTACTTC.